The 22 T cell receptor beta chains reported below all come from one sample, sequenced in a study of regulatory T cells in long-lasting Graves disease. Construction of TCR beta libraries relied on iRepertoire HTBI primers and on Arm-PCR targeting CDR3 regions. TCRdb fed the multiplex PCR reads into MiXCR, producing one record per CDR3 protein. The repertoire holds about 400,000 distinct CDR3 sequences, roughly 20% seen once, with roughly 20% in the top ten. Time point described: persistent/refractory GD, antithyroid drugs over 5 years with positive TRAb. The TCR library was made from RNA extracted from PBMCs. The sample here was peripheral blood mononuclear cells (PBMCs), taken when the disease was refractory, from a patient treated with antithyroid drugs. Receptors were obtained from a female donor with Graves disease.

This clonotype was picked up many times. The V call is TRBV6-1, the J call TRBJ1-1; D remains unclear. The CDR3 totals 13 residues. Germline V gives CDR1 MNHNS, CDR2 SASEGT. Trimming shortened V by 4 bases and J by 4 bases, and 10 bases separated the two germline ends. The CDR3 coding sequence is TGTGCCAGCAGTGTTGAGTGGGGCACTGAAGCTTTCTTT. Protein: CASSVEWGTEAFF.

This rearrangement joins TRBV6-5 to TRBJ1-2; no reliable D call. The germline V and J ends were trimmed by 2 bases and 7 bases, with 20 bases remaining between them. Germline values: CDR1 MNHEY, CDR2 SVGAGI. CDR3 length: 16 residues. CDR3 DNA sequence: TGTGCCAGCAGTTACACCCTCGAAGATCGGGAGTCTGGCTACACCTTC. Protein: CASSYTLEDRESGYTF.

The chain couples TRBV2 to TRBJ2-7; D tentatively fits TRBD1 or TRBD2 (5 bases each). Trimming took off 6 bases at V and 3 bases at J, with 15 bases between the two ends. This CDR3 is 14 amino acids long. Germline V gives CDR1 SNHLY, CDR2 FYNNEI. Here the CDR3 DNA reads TGTGCCAGCAGCCCGGGGCTACGGATCTACGAGCAGTACTTC. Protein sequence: CASSPGLRIYEQYF.

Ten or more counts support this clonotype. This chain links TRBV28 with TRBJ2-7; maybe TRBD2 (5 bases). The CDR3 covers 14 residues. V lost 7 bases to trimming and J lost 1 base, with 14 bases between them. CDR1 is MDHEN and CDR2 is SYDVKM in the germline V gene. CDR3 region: CASMLRGPSYEQYF. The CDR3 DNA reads TGTGCCAGCATGCTGAGAGGGCCTTCCTACGAGCAGTACTTC.

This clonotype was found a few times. This CDR3 is CSATNQWDSPGEQYF. The CDR3 DNA reads as TGCAGTGCTACGAATCAATGGGACAGCCCCGGGGAGCAGTACTTC. The rearrangement joins TRBV20-1 to TRBJ2-7; 7 nucleotides agree with TRBD1. The germline V gene encodes CDR1 DFQATT and CDR2 SNEGSKA (reference sequence). CDR3 size: 15 residues. The V gene end was trimmed by 4 bases and the J gene end by 7 bases; junction bases not matched to a gene: 16.

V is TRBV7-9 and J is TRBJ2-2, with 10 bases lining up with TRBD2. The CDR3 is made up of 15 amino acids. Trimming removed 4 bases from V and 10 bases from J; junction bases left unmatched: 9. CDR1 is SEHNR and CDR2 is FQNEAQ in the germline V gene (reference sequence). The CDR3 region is CASSSYLAGVAELFF. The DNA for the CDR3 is TGTGCCAGCAGCTCTTACCTAGCGGGAGTGGCGGAGCTGTTTTTT.

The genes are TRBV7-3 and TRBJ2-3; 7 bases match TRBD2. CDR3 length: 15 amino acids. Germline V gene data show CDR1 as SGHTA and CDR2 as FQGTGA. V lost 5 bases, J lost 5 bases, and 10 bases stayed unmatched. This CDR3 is CASSPMAGEVDTQYF. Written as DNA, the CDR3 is TGTGCCAGCAGCCCGATGGCGGGAGAGGTAGATACGCAGTATTTT.

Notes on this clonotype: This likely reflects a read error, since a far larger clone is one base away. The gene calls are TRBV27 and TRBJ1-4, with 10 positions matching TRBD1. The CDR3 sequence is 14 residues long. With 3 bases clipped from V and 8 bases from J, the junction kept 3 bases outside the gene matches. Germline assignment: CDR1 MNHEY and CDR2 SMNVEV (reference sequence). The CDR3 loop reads CASSFRDRGEKLFF. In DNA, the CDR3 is TGTGCCAGCAGTTTTAGGGACAGGGGAGAAAAACTGTTTTTT.

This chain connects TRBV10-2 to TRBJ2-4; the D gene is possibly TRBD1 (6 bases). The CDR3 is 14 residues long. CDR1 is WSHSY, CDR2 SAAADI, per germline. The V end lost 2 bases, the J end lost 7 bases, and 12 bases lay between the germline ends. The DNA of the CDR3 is TGCGCCAGCAGTGAGGGAACAGGGTTGAACATTCAGTACTTC. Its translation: CASSEGTGLNIQYF.

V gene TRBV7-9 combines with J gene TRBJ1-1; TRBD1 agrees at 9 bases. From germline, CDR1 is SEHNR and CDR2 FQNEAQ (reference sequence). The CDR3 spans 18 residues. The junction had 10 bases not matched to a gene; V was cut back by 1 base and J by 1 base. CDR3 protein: CASSLGGSSTGGNTEAFF. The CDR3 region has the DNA TGTGCCAGCAGCTTAGGGGGTTCCTCGACAGGGGGGAACACTGAAGCTTTCTTT. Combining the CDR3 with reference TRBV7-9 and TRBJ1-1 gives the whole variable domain DTGVSQNPRHKITKRGQNVTFRCDPISEHNRLYWYRQTLGQGPEFLTYFQNEAQLEKSRLLSDRFSAERPKGSFSTLEIQRTEQGDSAMYLCASSLGGSSTGGNTEAFFGQGTRLTVV.

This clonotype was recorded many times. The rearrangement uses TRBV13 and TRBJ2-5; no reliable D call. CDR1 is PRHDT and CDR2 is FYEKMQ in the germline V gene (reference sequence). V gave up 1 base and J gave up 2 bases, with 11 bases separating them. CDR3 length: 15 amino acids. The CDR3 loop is CASSLVPSSQETQYF. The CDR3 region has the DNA TGTGCCAGCAGCTTAGTTCCCAGTTCGCAAGAGACCCAGTACTTC.

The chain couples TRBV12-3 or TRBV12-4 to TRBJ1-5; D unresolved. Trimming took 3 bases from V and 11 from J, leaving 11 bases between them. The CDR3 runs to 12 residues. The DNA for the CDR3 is TGTGCCAGCAGTTTGGGGTATCAATCCCAGCATTTT. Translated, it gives CASSLGYQSQHF.

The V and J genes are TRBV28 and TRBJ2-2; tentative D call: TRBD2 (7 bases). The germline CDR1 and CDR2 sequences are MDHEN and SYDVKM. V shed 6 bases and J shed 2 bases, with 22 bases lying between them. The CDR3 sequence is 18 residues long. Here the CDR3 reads CASSFTRPRGGNTGELFF. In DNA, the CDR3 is TGTGCCAGCAGCTTTACTCGACCTCGCGGGGGCAACACCGGGGAGCTGTTTTTT.

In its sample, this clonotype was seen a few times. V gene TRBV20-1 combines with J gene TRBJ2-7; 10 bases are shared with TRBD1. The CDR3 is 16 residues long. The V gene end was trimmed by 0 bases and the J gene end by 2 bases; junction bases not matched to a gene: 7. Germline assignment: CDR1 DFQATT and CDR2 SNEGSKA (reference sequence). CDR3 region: CSARDPDRGITYEQYF. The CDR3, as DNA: TGCAGTGCTAGAGACCCGGACAGGGGGATCACCTACGAGCAGTACTTC.

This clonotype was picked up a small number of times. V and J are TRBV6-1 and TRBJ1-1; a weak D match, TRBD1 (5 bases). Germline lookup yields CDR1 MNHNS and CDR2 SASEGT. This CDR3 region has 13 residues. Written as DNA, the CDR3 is TGTGGGCCCGTCGTAGACGAGGGGACTGAAGCTTTCTTT. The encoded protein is CGPVVDEGTEAFF.

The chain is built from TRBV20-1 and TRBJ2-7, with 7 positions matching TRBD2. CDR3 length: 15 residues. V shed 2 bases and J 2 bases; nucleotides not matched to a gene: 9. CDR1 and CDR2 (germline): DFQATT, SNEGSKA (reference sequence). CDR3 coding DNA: TGCAGTGCTAGAAACCACCAGACTAGCCCCTACGAGCAGTACTTC. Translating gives CSARNHQTSPYEQYF.

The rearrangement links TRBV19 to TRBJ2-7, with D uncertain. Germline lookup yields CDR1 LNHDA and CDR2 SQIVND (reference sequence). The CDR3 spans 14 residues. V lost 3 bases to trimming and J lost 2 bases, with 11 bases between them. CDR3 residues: CASSIPGLTYEQYF. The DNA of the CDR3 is TGTGCCAGTAGTATCCCCGGCCTTACCTACGAGCAGTACTTC.

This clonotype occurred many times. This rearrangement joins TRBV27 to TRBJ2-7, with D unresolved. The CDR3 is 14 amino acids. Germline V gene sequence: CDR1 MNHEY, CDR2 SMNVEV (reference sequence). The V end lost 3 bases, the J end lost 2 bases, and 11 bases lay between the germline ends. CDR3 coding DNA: TGTGCCAGCAGTTTGGGGTACATTCCCTACGAGCAGTACTTC. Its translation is CASSLGYIPYEQYF.

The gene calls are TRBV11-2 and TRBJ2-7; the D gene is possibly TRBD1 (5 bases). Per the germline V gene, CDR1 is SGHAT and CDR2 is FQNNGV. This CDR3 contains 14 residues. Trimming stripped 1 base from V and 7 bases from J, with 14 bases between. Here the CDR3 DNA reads TGTGCCAGCAGCTTAGTTCAGGGAAGTGGGGAGCAGTACTTC. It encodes CASSLVQGSGEQYF.

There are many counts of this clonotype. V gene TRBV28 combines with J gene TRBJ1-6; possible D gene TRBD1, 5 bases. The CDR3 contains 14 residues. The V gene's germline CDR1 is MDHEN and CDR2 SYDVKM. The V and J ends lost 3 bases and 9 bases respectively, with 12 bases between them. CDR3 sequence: CASSLAGQISPLHF. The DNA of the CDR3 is TGTGCCAGCAGTTTGGCGGGGCAAATTTCACCCCTCCACTTT.

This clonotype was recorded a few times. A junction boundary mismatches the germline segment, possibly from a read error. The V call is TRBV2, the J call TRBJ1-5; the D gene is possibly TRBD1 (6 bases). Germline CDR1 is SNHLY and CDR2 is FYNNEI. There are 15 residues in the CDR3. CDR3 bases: TGTGCCAGCAGTGAACAGGGGCTGAGCAATCAGCTCCAGCATTTT. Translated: CASSEQGLSNQLQHF.

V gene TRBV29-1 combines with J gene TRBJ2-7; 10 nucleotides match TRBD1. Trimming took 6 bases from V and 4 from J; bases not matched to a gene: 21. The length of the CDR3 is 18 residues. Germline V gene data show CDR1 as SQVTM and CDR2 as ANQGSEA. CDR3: CSVADVSRTGTGVYEQYF. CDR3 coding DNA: TGCAGCGTGGCCGACGTTAGCAGAACCGGGACAGGGGTATACGAGCAGTACTTC.